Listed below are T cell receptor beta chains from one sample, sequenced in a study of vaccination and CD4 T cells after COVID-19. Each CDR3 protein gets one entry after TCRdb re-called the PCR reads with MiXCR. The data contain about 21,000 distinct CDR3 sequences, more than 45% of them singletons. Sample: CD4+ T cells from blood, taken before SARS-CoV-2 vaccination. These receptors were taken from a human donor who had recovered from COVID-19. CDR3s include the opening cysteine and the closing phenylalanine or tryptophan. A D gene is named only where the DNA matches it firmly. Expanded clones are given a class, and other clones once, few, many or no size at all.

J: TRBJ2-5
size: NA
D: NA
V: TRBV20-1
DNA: TGCAGTGCTAGGGAAACCTCCTCCTCCGTCCAAGAGACCCAGTACTTC
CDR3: CSARETSSSVQETQYF

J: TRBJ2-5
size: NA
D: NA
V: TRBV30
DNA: TGTGCCTGGAGTACCGGACAGGGAGGGCAAGAGACCCAGTACTTC
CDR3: CAWSTGQGGQETQYF

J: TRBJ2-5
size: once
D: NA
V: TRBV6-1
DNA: TGTGCCAGCACGGGAATGTACCAAGAGACCCAGTACTTC
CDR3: CASTGMYQETQYF

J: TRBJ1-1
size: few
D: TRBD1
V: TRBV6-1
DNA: TGTGCCAGCGGAAAGACAGGGCTTAACACTGAAGCTTTCTTT
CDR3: CASGKTGLNTEAFF

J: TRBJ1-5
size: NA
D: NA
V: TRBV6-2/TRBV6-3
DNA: TGTGCCAGCAGGTTCGGACAGATCAATCAGCCCCAGCATTTT
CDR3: CASRFGQINQPQHF

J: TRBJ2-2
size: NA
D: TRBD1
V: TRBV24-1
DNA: TGTGCCACCAGTGCCTCGGGGACAGGGGGCATCGGGGAGCTGTTTTTT
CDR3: CATSASGTGGIGELFF

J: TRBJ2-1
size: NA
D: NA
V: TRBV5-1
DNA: TGCGCCAGCAGCCTTTCCCTACGGCGGGCGTTGTACAATGAGCAGTTCTTC
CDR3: CASSLSLRRALYNEQFF

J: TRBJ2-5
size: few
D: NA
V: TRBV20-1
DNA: TGCAGTGCAACCTACCGGGGCGAGACCCAGTACTTC
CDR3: CSATYRGETQYF

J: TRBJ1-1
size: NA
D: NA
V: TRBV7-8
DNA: TGTGCCAGCAGCTTACTCGACGGGAACACTGAAGCTTTCTTT
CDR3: CASSLLDGNTEAFF

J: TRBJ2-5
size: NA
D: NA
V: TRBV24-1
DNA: TGTGCCACCAGTAGGAGAGGGTCGGAGACCCAGTACTTC
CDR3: CATSRRGSETQYF

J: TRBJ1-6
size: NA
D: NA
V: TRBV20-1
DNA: TGCAGTGCTAGAGATTTTGCCAGGGGCTCTAATTCACCCCTCCACTTT
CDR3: CSARDFARGSNSPLHF

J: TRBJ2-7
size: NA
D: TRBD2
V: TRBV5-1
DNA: TGCGCCAGCAGCGAACAAGCGGGAGTATCCTACGAGCAGTACTTC
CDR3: CASSEQAGVSYEQYF

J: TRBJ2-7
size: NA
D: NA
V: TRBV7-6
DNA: TGTGCCAGCAGCTCCCAACCAAACTACGAGCAGTACTTC
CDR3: CASSSQPNYEQYF

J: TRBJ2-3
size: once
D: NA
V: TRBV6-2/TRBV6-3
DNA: TGTGCCAGCAGGGAAGGGGGACGGTTCACAGATACGCAGTATTTT
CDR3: CASREGGRFTDTQYF

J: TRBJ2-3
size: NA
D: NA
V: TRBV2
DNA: TGTGCCAGCAGTGAAGCGACCCCCATGGATACGCAGTATTTT
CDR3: CASSEATPMDTQYF

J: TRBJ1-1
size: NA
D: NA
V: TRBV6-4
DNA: TGTGCCAGCAGTGCGTCAGCTGGTATCACTGAAGCTTTCTTT
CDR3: CASSASAGITEAFF

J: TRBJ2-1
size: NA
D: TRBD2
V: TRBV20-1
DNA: TGCAGTGCCCTTAACGGGAGGAGGACTACCAATGAGCAGTTCTTC
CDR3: CSALNGRRTTNEQFF